One sample yielded the 21 T cell receptor beta chains listed below, sequenced in a study of blood T cell repertoires in COVID-19. Here immunoSEQ multiplex PCR was the method, and the copy in TCRdb shows in-frame clones only, minus some. The sample includes 330,000 or so clones, 87% of them seen just once. Sequenced input: peripheral blood. All receptors come from a man aged 30 to 45 with COVID-19, enrolled during active disease.

In regard to this clone: Other DNA sequences of this sample code for an identical CDR3. The chain links TRBV6-1 to TRBJ2-7; tentative D call: TRBD1 (6 bases). The V gene's germline CDR1 is MNHNS and CDR2 SASEGT. CDR3 length equals 13 residues. The V gene lost 2 bases and the J gene lost 4 bases, with 9 bases spanning the gap. This CDR3 reads CASSEQGGYEQYF. The CDR3 DNA follows: TGTGCCAGCAGTGAACAAGGGGGTTACGAGCAGTACTTC.

J is TRBJ2-3 and V is TRBV27, with 9 nucleotides matching TRBD2. V dropped 4 bases and J dropped 3; count of bases not matched to a gene: 11. There are 17 residues in the CDR3. The germline gives CDR1 MNHEY, CDR2 SMNVEV (reference sequence). CDR3 DNA sequence: TGTGCCAGCAGTTCCCTCCAGCTAGCGGGGAGTACAGATACGCAGTATTTT. This encodes CASSSLQLAGSTDTQYF.

The chain combines TRBV19 with TRBJ2-3; perhaps TRBD1 as D (7 bases). Trimming took off 3 bases at V and 6 bases at J, with 19 bases between the two ends. Germline V gene data show CDR1 as LNHDA and CDR2 as SQIVND (reference sequence). CDR3 size: 16 residues. The CDR3 is CASSMWQGGRRDTQYF. The CDR3 nucleotides read TGTGCCAGTAGTATGTGGCAGGGGGGTAGAAGGGATACGCAGTATTTT.

This chain links TRBV9 with TRBJ2-5; TRBD2 aligns across 10 bases. CDR1 and CDR2 from the germline V gene are SGDLS and YYNGEE. J lost 2 bases, V lost 4 bases, and 5 bases had no gene match. The length of the CDR3 is 15 residues. The CDR3 protein is CASSPGLAEQETQYF. The CDR3 DNA reads as TGTGCCAGCAGCCCAGGACTAGCGGAGCAAGAGACCCAGTACTTC.

The DNA for the CDR3 is TGTGCCAGCAGTTACAGGTCGGGAGCGGGCGAGCAGTACTTC. Translation: CASSYRSGAGEQYF. The genes are TRBV6-2 or TRBV6-3 and TRBJ2-7; D is possibly TRBD2 (6 bases). The germline V gene has CDR1 MNHEY and CDR2 SVGEGT. CDR3 length equals 14 residues. The V end was cut by 2 bases, the J end by 6 bases, with 14 bases between.

The chain employs TRBV2 and TRBJ2-7, with 7 bases fitting TRBD1. This CDR3 spans 12 amino acids. Germline-derived CDR1 and CDR2 are SNHLY and FYNNEI. Trimming removed 6 bases from V and 12 bases from J; junction bases left unmatched: 11. The CDR3 DNA follows: TGTGCCAGCAGCGCCACAGGGGATGGTCGGTACTTC. Protein product: CASSATGDGRYF.

This clone showed up just once. The V and J genes are TRBV28 and TRBJ2-7, with TRBD1 identical over 7 bases. Trimming took 1 base from V and 3 from J; bases not matched to a gene: 3. The CDR3 totals 14 residues. Germline lookup yields CDR1 MDHEN and CDR2 SYDVKM. CDR3 in DNA: TGTGCCAGCAGTTTATTGGGACAGTTCTACGAGCAGTACTTC. This sequence encodes CASSLLGQFYEQYF.

The gene calls are TRBV28 and TRBJ1-2, with 9 bases lining up with TRBD1. This CDR3 has 14 residues. V lost 5 bases to trimming and J lost 4 bases; unmatched junction nucleotides: 5. Germline assignment: CDR1 MDHEN and CDR2 SYDVKM. The CDR3 DNA sequence: TGTGCCAGCAGTCTGGGACAGGGTTTCTATGGCTACACCTTC. Translating gives CASSLGQGFYGYTF.

This clone was seen only a few times. The chain uses TRBV19 and TRBJ1-1; 9 bases are shared with TRBD1. J lost 5 bases, V lost 6 bases, and 10 bases had no gene match. This CDR3 comprises 15 residues. The germline gives CDR1 LNHDA, CDR2 SQIVND (reference sequence). CDR3 nucleotide sequence: TGTGCCAGTAGCAGGAAAACAGGGGGCGGTACTGAAGCTTTCTTT. It encodes CASSRKTGGGTEAFF.

The CDR3 is CAIKMSENYGYTF. CDR3 nucleotide sequence: TGTGCCATCAAGATGTCGGAGAACTATGGCTACACCTTC. This rearrangement joins TRBV10-3 to TRBJ1-2; D gene ambiguous. Germline V CDR1 and CDR2: ENHRY, SYGVKD. Between the trimmed V and J ends, which lost 7 bases and 2 bases, there was a span of 11 bases. The CDR3 sequence is 13 residues long.

The chain uses TRBV5-6 and TRBJ1-5; 7 nucleotides agree with TRBD1. Germline V lookup: CDR1 SGHDT, CDR2 YYEEEE. V lost 4 bases to trimming and J lost 3 bases; unmatched junction nucleotides: 10. The CDR3 totals 16 residues. The CDR3 protein is CASSPRDSLPNQPQHF. The CDR3 nucleotides read TGTGCCAGCAGCCCGCGGGACAGCCTACCCAATCAGCCCCAGCATTTT.

J is TRBJ2-3 and V is TRBV9; TRBD2 aligns across 8 bases. Per the germline V gene, CDR1 is SGDLS and CDR2 is YYNGEE. The V segment lost 4 bases and the J segment 2 bases; nucleotides outside the gene matches: 3. The CDR3 has 14 residues. This CDR3 is CASSLGGATDTQYF. The CDR3 bases are TGTGCCAGCAGCCTCGGGGGGGCCACAGATACGCAGTATTTT. The variable domain in full, completed from reference TRBV9 and TRBJ2-3, reads DSGVTQTPKHLITATGQRVTLRCSPRSGDLSVYWYQQSLDQGLQFLIQYYNGEERAKGNILERFSAQQFPDLHSELNLSSLELGDSALYFCASSLGGATDTQYFGPGTRLTVL.

This clone was counted a single time. J is TRBJ2-7 and V is TRBV24-1; TRBD2 matches at 10 bases. The CDR3 spans 16 residues. The V segment lost 1 base and the J segment 0 bases; nucleotides outside the gene matches: 2. Germline loops: CDR1 KGHDR, CDR2 SFDVKD. The CDR3, as DNA: TGTGCCACCAGTGATTTAGCGGGAGGGGGCTCCTACGAGCAGTACTTC. Protein product: CATSDLAGGGSYEQYF.

The chain combines TRBV5-1 with TRBJ1-1, with no clear D. Germline CDR1 is SGHRS and CDR2 is YFSETQ. The CDR3 totals 15 residues. Trimming took 0 bases from V and 6 from J, leaving 15 bases between them. CDR3 sequence reads: CASSLGDWSVPEAFF. The DNA for the CDR3 is TGCGCCAGCAGCTTGGGAGATTGGTCGGTCCCTGAAGCTTTCTTT.

J is TRBJ2-3 and V is TRBV24-1; a possible D gene is TRBD2 (6 bases). V dropped 4 bases and J dropped 1 base, with 17 bases sitting between them. The CDR3 sequence is 17 residues long. CDR1 KGHDR and CDR2 SFDVKD come from the germline V gene. CDR3: CATSDPGGGDGTDTQYF. In DNA form, the CDR3 reads TGTGCCACCAGTGACCCAGGCGGCGGGGATGGCACAGATACGCAGTATTTT.

The chain employs TRBV4-3 and TRBJ2-7; 8 bases match TRBD1. The CDR3 length is 14 residues. The V segment lost 1 base and the J segment 7 bases; nucleotides outside the gene matches: 6. CDR1 and CDR2 from the germline V gene are LGHNA and YSLEER. CDR3 sequence reads: CASSQGQGFEEQYF. CDR3 nucleotide sequence: TGCGCCAGCAGCCAAGGACAGGGGTTCGAGGAGCAGTACTTC.

This clone was picked up one time. Here the CDR3 reads CASSQEAGLYSGANVLTF. The CDR3 bases are TGTGCCAGCAGCCAAGAGGCAGGCCTGTACTCTGGGGCCAACGTCCTGACTTTC. V usage is TRBV4-2 and J usage is TRBJ2-6, with D uncertain. Germline assignment: CDR1 LGHNA and CDR2 YNFKEQ. The CDR3 extends over 18 amino acids. V was pared by 0 bases and J by 0 bases, with 12 bases between.

This clone was seen just once. The V gene is TRBV4-3, the J gene TRBJ2-1; 7 nucleotides align to TRBD1. The CDR3 has 15 residues. Per the germline V gene, CDR1 is LGHNA and CDR2 is YSLEER. Trimming cost V 4 bases and J 0 bases; bases outside gene matches: 3. The CDR3 loop reads CASSLQGYSYNEQFF. CDR3 bases: TGCGCCAGCAGCCTACAGGGGTACTCCTACAATGAGCAGTTCTTC.

V gene TRBV6-5 combines with J gene TRBJ1-3, with TRBD1 as a possible D gene (6 bases). This CDR3 contains 16 residues. Germline V gene lookup returns CDR1 MNHEY and CDR2 SVGAGI. V lost 0 bases to trimming and J lost 4 bases, with 13 bases between them. This chain's CDR3 is CASSYSSGTFGNTIYF. The CDR3 bases are TGTGCCAGCAGTTACTCTTCCGGGACATTCGGAAACACCATATATTTT.

The chain couples TRBV24-1 to TRBJ2-1; 8 bases are shared with TRBD1. In germline, CDR1 is KGHDR, CDR2 SFDVKD. The CDR3 sequence is 20 residues long. V was clipped by 1 base and J by 5 bases; unmatched bases: 18. The CDR3 region has the DNA TGTGCCACCAGTGATTTCCCTGACAGGGGCTCGTCCCTCTCTCACAATGAGCAGTTCTTC. Translating it yields CATSDFPDRGSSLSHNEQFF.

This clone was seen once. The chain is built from TRBV7-9 and TRBJ2-1, with D possibly being TRBD2 (6 bases). The length of the CDR3 is 15 residues. V dropped 1 base and J dropped 3 bases, with 10 bases sitting between them. From germline, CDR1 is SEHNR and CDR2 FQNEAQ (reference sequence). The CDR3 loop reads CASSLGAGLYNEQFF. The CDR3 DNA reads TGTGCCAGCAGCTTAGGAGCGGGCCTCTACAATGAGCAGTTCTTC.